The present T cell receptor beta chain was sequenced within a study of PD-1 blockade in classical Hodgkin lymphoma. Time point defined: newly diagnosed, previously untreated cHL patient sample. V shed 1 base and J shed 4 bases, with 10 bases lying between them. CDR1 is SEHNR, CDR2 FQNEAQ, per germline (reference sequence). The length of the CDR3 is 14 residues. This table comes from immunoSEQ multiplex PCR, and its TCRdb copy is limited to in-frame clones, with some not included. The data show 20,000 to 25,000 clones, with approximately 94% seen just once and 4.5% to 6% held by the top ten. This clone was found a few times. Its antigen is currently unknown. Different DNA sequences within this sample yield the same CDR3. Findings and limits, study-wide: The causes of the repertoire differences, possibly disease activity or prior therapy, remain undefined. The study reported lower baseline TCR diversity in newly diagnosed patients than in healthy donors.

The receptor was derived from a human donor with classical Hodgkin lymphoma. This rearrangement joins TRBV7-9 to TRBJ1-1; D unclear. The sequenced sample consisted of peripheral blood mononuclear cells (PBMCs). The CDR3 sequence: CASSLGGLGTEAFF. Here the CDR3 DNA reads TGTGCCAGCAGCTTAGGGGGTCTGGGCACTGAAGCTTTCTTT.